This TCR beta chain was obtained from a study of cytotoxic CD8 clonotypes in ibrutinib-treated CLL. Study-wide findings and caveats: Whereas clonality rose at ibrutinib response, it declined toward baseline at progression. Public clonotypes were rare and shrank or held steady on treatment. Patients showed higher baseline clonality than age-matched healthy donors, and it tracked circulating CD8+ T-cell counts.

V dropped 8 bases and J dropped 1 base, with 14 bases sitting between them. Germline values: CDR1 GTSNPN, CDR2 SVGIG (reference sequence). This CDR3 contains 13 residues. This clone was counted a single time. No antigen is known for it. Assay used: immunoSEQ multiplex PCR; TCRdb lists only in-frame clones, some missing. The sample includes 50,000 to 75,000 clones, 71% of them seen just once. The receptor was isolated from a human donor with chronic lymphocytic leukemia. The chain is built from TRBV30 and TRBJ1-1, with D possibly TRBD1 on 5 matching bases. The sequencing here drew on PBMCs, taken after 12 months of ibrutinib treatment. The CDR3 DNA is TGTGCCGGTAGGAACGGGGGGAACACTGAAGCTTTCTTT. It is translated as CAGRNGGNTEAFF. The full variable domain, completed using reference TRBV30 and TRBJ1-1, is SQTIHQWPATLVQPVGSPLSLECTVEGTSNPNLYWYRQAAGRGLQLLFYSVGIGQISSEVPQNLSASRPQDRQFILSSKKLLLSDSGFYLCAGRNGGNTEAFFGQGTRLTVV.